The entry below gives a single TCR beta chain sequence along with its context. This specimen belongs to a study of cytomegalovirus exposure and HLA in healthy donors. The CDR3 runs to 19 residues. The ends lost 0 bases at V and 3 bases at J; junction bases unmatched: 16. From germline, CDR1 is MGHRA and CDR2 YSYEKL. PCR was performed using 60 Vbeta and 13 Jbeta primers. The assay was immunoSEQ multiplex PCR, and TCRdb's table has in-frame clones only and misses some. The data show approximately 59,000 clones, about two thirds seen once. Sequencing was done on a sample of PBMCs. This TCR was recovered from a man aged 35 to 55 in good health and CMV-seropositive. V usage is TRBV4-1 and J usage is TRBJ1-1, with 7 bases that match TRBD1. The CDR3 sequence: CASSQEDWGTVIFHTEAFF. Written as DNA, the CDR3 is TGCGCCAGCAGCCAAGAGGATTGGGGGACAGTTATTTTCCACACTGAAGCTTTCTTT.